This TCR beta chain was identified in a study of blood T cells in healthy people across ages. Study details: With template switching, about one barcoded beta molecule was captured per two T cells. Study-level results: Versus aged donors, long-lived donors had higher diversity and more naive CD4+ cells.

A second about 6 to 11 cycle PCR used barcoded and J-beta primers. Via MiXCR, TCRdb re-called the 5' RACE reads, giving one row per CDR3 protein. The sample yields around 710,000 distinct CDR3 sequences, roughly 41% seen once. A remark on this clonotype: Antigen specificity is unknown.

Around 9.4 milliliters was the volume of peripheral blood drawn from each donor. Sequences were obtained from blood. The source of this sequence is a woman in her sixties in good health.

DNA of the CDR3: TGTGCCACCAGCAGAGATCTTGACCTACTATCCACCTACGAGCAGTACTTC. Its protein product is CATSRDLDLLSTYEQYF. The chain carries TRBV15 and TRBJ2-5; D gene ambiguous. The end of the DNA fits TRBJ2-7 better, so the J call may be wrong. Germline CDR1 LNHNV, CDR2 YYDKDF (reference sequence). CDR3 length equals 17 residues.